One and the same sample provided the 28 T cell receptor beta chains below, sequenced in a study of CD8 T cells in ankylosing spondylitis (dated by TCRdb to about 2017). Broader findings and caveats from the paper: A TCR beta motif of about 8 highly homologous amino acid variants appeared characteristic of blood from ankylosing spondylitis patients.

The library came from 5' RACE. Sequencing instrument: Illumina HiSeq 2500. TCRdb reprocessing: public reads trimmed at Q25 with fastp, clones called with MiXCR, in-frame beta chains kept. Here each entry gathers all rows of one CDR3 protein and keeps the most common genes and DNA. The table for this sample lists 220,000 or so distinct CDR3 sequences; around 20% of them were counted only once. The ten largest clones represent more than 40% of the sample. Antigen specificity for these receptors is unknown. Sample: blood, either unsorted or a sorted T cell fraction (not recorded which). Receptors originate from a male donor with ankylosing spondylitis.

The chain is built from TRBV6-5 and TRBJ2-7; TRBD2 matches 8 bases. Unmatched junction bases numbered 9, after V lost 4 bases and J lost 7 bases. Germline assignment: CDR1 MNHEY and CDR2 SVGAGI. This CDR3 has 14 amino acids. DNA of the CDR3: TGTGCCAGCAGTTTAGCGGGGCCGTCCGTTGAGCAGTACTTC. It is translated as CASSLAGPSVEQYF.

This sequence joins TRBV20-1 and TRBJ2-1, with 7 bases identical to TRBD1. The CDR3 length is 12 residues. V gave up 7 bases and J gave up 4 bases; unmatched junction bases: 4. Germline V gene sequence: CDR1 DFQATT, CDR2 SNEGSKA (reference sequence). CDR3 nucleotide sequence: TGCAGTGGGACAGGTTCTTACAATGAGCAGTTCTTC. Translating it yields CSGTGSYNEQFF.

This clonotype was seen a handful of times. The chain carries TRBV3-1 and TRBJ2-7, with TRBD1 identical over 7 bases. Germline lookup yields CDR1 LGHDT and CDR2 YNNKEL (reference sequence). After removal of 0 bases from V and 2 bases from J, the junction contained 4 bases not matched to a gene. This CDR3 comprises 15 residues. The CDR3 loop is CASSQDAGTAYEQYF. In DNA, the CDR3 is TGTGCCAGCAGCCAAGACGCCGGGACAGCCTACGAGCAGTACTTC.

The chain combines TRBV28 with TRBJ1-2, with D unclear. The germline gives CDR1 MDHEN, CDR2 SYDVKM. Trimming stripped 3 bases from V and 4 bases from J, with 9 bases between. This CDR3 is built from 13 residues. DNA for the CDR3: TGTGCCAGCAGTTTTGTAACGGGCTATGGCTACACCTTC. This codes for CASSFVTGYGYTF.

This clonotype was seen ten or more times. The chain has TRBV12-3 or TRBV12-4 and TRBJ1-1; 7 bases line up with TRBD1. V shed 3 bases and J 4 bases; nucleotides not matched to a gene: 2. CDR3 length equals 13 residues. The CDR3 nucleotides read TGTGCCAGCAGTTTCCCAGGGGGCACTGAAGCTTTCTTT. Translating gives CASSFPGGTEAFF.

There are a few counts of this clonotype. The chain couples TRBV5-6 to TRBJ2-7, with 7 bases matching TRBD1. Germline V lookup: CDR1 SGHDT, CDR2 YYEEEE. The CDR3 extends over 14 amino acids. The V segment lost 0 bases and the J segment 4 bases; nucleotides outside the gene matches: 4. The DNA for the CDR3 is TGTGCCAGCAGCTTGGGGGACAGCCTTTACGAGCAGTACTTC. Translating it yields CASSLGDSLYEQYF.

This clonotype was observed a handful of times. The genes are TRBV14 and TRBJ2-1; 8 nucleotides align to TRBD2. Germline V gives CDR1 SGHDN, CDR2 FVKESK. V shed 0 bases and J 8 bases; nucleotides not matched to a gene: 3. The CDR3 has 14 residues. CDR3 sequence reads: CASSQDEREYEQFF. The CDR3 region has the DNA TGTGCCAGCAGCCAAGATGAGCGGGAGTATGAGCAGTTCTTC.

The V gene is TRBV25-1, the J gene TRBJ2-3; tentative D call: TRBD2 (5 bases). Per the germline V gene, CDR1 is MGHDK and CDR2 is SYGVNS. The CDR3 covers 17 residues. Trimming pared 1 base from V and 1 base from J, leaving 15 bases between. The CDR3 sequence: CASSEWLASSGTDTQYF. In DNA form, the CDR3 reads TGTGCCAGCAGTGAATGGTTGGCTAGCTCGGGCACAGATACGCAGTATTTT.

This clonotype showed up just a few times. This sequence joins TRBV6-2 or TRBV6-3 and TRBJ2-1, with D perhaps matching TRBD2 (6 bases). Germline CDR1 and CDR2: MNHEY and SVGEGT. This CDR3 has 16 amino acids. V was cut by 5 bases and J by 6 bases, with 20 bases left in between. CDR3 nucleotide sequence: TGTGCCAGCAGTGCAGATAGCGGATCTCTGGGCAATGAGCAGTTCTTC. The encoded protein is CASSADSGSLGNEQFF.

In its sample, this clonotype was seen a few times. V and J are TRBV20-1 and TRBJ2-7; TRBD2 matches 7 bases. Germline V gene lookup returns CDR1 DFQATT and CDR2 SNEGSKA (reference sequence). The CDR3 contains 14 residues. Unmatched junction bases numbered 9, after V lost 7 bases and J lost 0 bases. This chain's CDR3 is CSGAQRGLSYEQYF. The CDR3 region has the DNA TGCAGTGGGGCCCAGCGGGGCCTCTCCTACGAGCAGTACTTC.

This clonotype has only a few counts. The CDR3 DNA is TGTGCCAGCAGTTTACCGGGACAACCCTACGAGCAGTACTTC. It codes for CASSLPGQPYEQYF. The genes are TRBV12-3 or TRBV12-4 and TRBJ2-7; a weak D match, TRBD1 (6 bases). CDR3 length: 14 residues. V lost 2 bases, J lost 2 bases, and 10 bases lay in between.

The V gene is TRBV4-3, the J gene TRBJ1-5; D not resolved. Germline assignment: CDR1 LGHNA and CDR2 YSLEER. The ends were cut back, 11 bases at V and 7 bases at J, with 15 bases in the middle. CDR3 length: 12 residues. CDR3: CAAPGGKQPQHF. CDR3 DNA: TGCGCCGCCCCCGGAGGAAAACAGCCCCAGCATTTT.

This clonotype turned up a few times. The rearrangement links TRBV19 to TRBJ2-5, with 7 positions matching TRBD2. This CDR3 region has 13 residues. With 6 bases clipped from V and 5 bases from J, the junction kept 6 bases outside the gene matches. Germline CDR1 reads LNHDA; CDR2 reads SQIVND (reference sequence). The CDR3 DNA reads as TGTGCCAGTAGGGTAGCGGGCGATGAGACCCAGTACTTC. Encoded protein: CASRVAGDETQYF.

This clonotype has a handful of counts. V gene TRBV27 combines with J gene TRBJ2-7; TRBD1 matches at 10 bases. V was clipped by 5 bases and J by 5 bases; unmatched bases: 9. This CDR3 is 15 amino acids long. From germline, CDR1 is MNHEY and CDR2 SMNVEV (reference sequence). The CDR3, as DNA: TGTGCCAGCAGTCCCGGACAGGGGGGACCTGACGAGCAGTACTTC. Encoded protein: CASSPGQGGPDEQYF.

This clonotype was seen a handful of times. The gene calls are TRBV7-3 and TRBJ2-1; 8 nucleotides match TRBD1. J gave up 8 bases and V 1 base, and 4 bases lay outside the gene matches. The germline V gene has CDR1 SGHTA and CDR2 FQGTGA. The CDR3 totals 14 residues. CDR3 amino acids: CASSLRDRFDEQFF. The CDR3 DNA sequence: TGTGCCAGCAGCTTAAGGGACAGGTTTGATGAGCAGTTCTTC.

Many counts were recorded for this clonotype. V and J are TRBV29-1 and TRBJ2-3; the D is unclear. The CDR3 totals 11 residues. V shed 3 bases and J shed 2 bases, with 3 bases lying between them. CDR1 and CDR2 (germline): SQVTM, ANQGSEA. The CDR3 region has the DNA TGCAGCGTTGATTTCACAGATACGCAGTATTTT. Protein sequence: CSVDFTDTQYF.

V and J are TRBV5-5 and TRBJ2-5, with 11 bases aligning to TRBD1. Trimming removed 4 bases from V and 5 bases from J; junction bases left unmatched: 7. The CDR3 totals 15 residues. Germline loops: CDR1 SGHKS, CDR2 YYEKEE (reference sequence). The CDR3 is CASSAGTGGLETQYF. In DNA, the CDR3 is TGTGCCAGCAGCGCCGGGACAGGGGGTCTGGAGACCCAGTACTTC.

This chain links TRBV28 with TRBJ2-1, with D hard to call. Germline lookup yields CDR1 MDHEN and CDR2 SYDVKM. V was clipped by 4 bases and J by 5 bases, with 18 bases between them. The CDR3 has 16 residues. The CDR3 is CASSSTHPVSHNEQFF. The CDR3 DNA reads as TGTGCCAGCAGTTCAACCCATCCAGTCTCTCACAATGAGCAGTTCTTC.

V usage is TRBV7-9 and J usage is TRBJ2-1; 9 bases fit TRBD2. From germline, CDR1 is SEHNR and CDR2 FQNEAQ (reference sequence). The CDR3 spans 14 residues. After removal of 11 bases from V and 5 bases from J, the junction contained 10 bases not matched to a gene. The CDR3: CALKGSSGDNEQFF. The CDR3 bases are TGTGCCTTGAAGGGGTCTAGCGGGGACAATGAGCAGTTCTTC.

The chain recombines TRBV7-8 with TRBJ1-1; 7 bases line up with TRBD1. Trimming cost V 1 base and J 0 bases; bases outside gene matches: 11. There are 18 residues in the CDR3. Germline lookup yields CDR1 SGHVS and CDR2 FQNEAQ. CDR3 loop: CASSLVPPGQTMNTEAFF. In nucleotides, the CDR3 is TGTGCCAGCAGCTTAGTCCCCCCGGGACAGACAATGAACACTGAAGCTTTCTTT.

V usage is TRBV30 and J usage is TRBJ2-7, with D possibly TRBD2 on 6 matching bases. The V end was cut by 8 bases, the J end by 2 bases, with 10 bases between. This CDR3 comprises 11 residues. Germline lookup yields CDR1 GTSNPN and CDR2 SVGIG (reference sequence). The CDR3 sequence: CATGEPYEQYF. The CDR3 nucleotides read TGTGCCACGGGGGAGCCCTACGAGCAGTACTTC.

V gene TRBV30 combines with J gene TRBJ1-2, with 7 bases aligning to TRBD1. Germline CDR1 reads GTSNPN; CDR2 reads SVGIG (reference sequence). CDR3 length: 14 residues. The V and J ends lost 6 bases and 2 bases, in that order; junction bases with no gene match: 9. The CDR3 loop is CACFRTGPNYGYTF. The CDR3, as DNA: TGTGCCTGTTTTAGGACAGGTCCGAACTATGGCTACACCTTC.

The chain recombines TRBV7-9 with TRBJ2-3, with TRBD2 matching 10 bases. Looked up from germline, CDR1 is SEHNR and CDR2 is FQNEAQ (reference sequence). This CDR3 has 13 amino acids. The junction had 4 bases not matched to a gene; V was cut back by 10 bases and J by 3 bases. The CDR3 protein is CANQGLATDTQYF. The DNA of the CDR3 is TGTGCCAATCAGGGACTAGCGACAGATACGCAGTATTTT.

This clonotype was seen ten or more times. V is TRBV29-1 and J is TRBJ2-1, with D hard to call. Germline lookup yields CDR1 SQVTM and CDR2 ANQGSEA. The CDR3 loop spans 12 amino acids. V shed 4 bases and J shed 6 bases, with 10 bases lying between them. CDR3 loop: CSVVGRANEQFF. CDR3 bases: TGCAGCGTTGTGGGAAGAGCCAATGAGCAGTTCTTC.

The chain recombines TRBV3-1 with TRBJ2-7; possibly TRBD1 or TRBD2 for D (6 bases each). Between the trimmed V and J ends, which lost 0 bases and 0 bases, there was a span of 12 bases. Germline CDR1 and CDR2: LGHDT and YNNKEL (reference sequence). This CDR3 is built from 16 residues. CDR3 coding DNA: TGTGCCAGCAGCCAAGAAGAGGAGGGGGGCTCCTACGAGCAGTACTTC. Encoded protein: CASSQEEEGGSYEQYF.

The chain carries TRBV7-9 and TRBJ2-1, with 7 bases matching TRBD2. The CDR3 length is 16 residues. Trimming removed 1 base from V and 8 bases from J; junction bases left unmatched: 11. The germline V gene encodes CDR1 SEHNR and CDR2 FQNEAQ (reference sequence). Written as DNA, the CDR3 is TGTGCCAGCAGCTTAGTTGGACTAGTGATTACCCATGAGCAGTTCTTC. Translation: CASSLVGLVITHEQFF.

There are a few counts of this clonotype. The chain links TRBV5-1 to TRBJ2-7, with D hard to call. There are 13 residues in the CDR3. Germline V CDR1 and CDR2: SGHRS, YFSETQ. Deletions cut 0 bases from V and 3 bases from J, with 7 bases between. The CDR3 DNA reads as TGCGCCAGCAGCTTGGACTTCTTCTACGAGCAGTACTTC. Its translation: CASSLDFFYEQYF.

The J gene is TRBJ2-3, the V gene TRBV6-5; TRBD2 matches at 9 bases. CDR3 length: 16 residues. V lost 4 bases, J lost 0 bases, and 5 bases stayed unmatched. In germline, CDR1 is MNHEY, CDR2 SVGAGI. In nucleotides, the CDR3 is TGTGCCAGCAGTTTAGCGGGGGAACCTAGCACAGATACGCAGTATTTT. The encoded protein is CASSLAGEPSTDTQYF.